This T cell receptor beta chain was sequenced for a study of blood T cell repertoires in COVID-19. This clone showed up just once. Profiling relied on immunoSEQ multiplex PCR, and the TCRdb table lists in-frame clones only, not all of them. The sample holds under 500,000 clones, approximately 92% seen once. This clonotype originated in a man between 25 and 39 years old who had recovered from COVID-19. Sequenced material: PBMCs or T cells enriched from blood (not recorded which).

Written as DNA, the CDR3 is TGCGCCAGCACCCAGGGATCAGCTGGGGCCAACGTCCTGACTTTC. It specifies CASTQGSAGANVLTF. This chain uses TRBV10-2 with TRBJ2-6; a possible D gene is TRBD1 (5 bases). Trimming removed 7 bases from V and 2 bases from J, with 12 bases in between. Germline V gives CDR1 WSHSY, CDR2 SAAADI. The CDR3 length is 15 residues.